These 8 T cell receptor beta chains were all obtained from the same sample, sequenced in a study of blood T cell repertoires in COVID-19. TCRdb keeps only in-frame clones here, not all; method: immunoSEQ multiplex PCR. Seen here are 300,000 to 400,000 clones, around 84% observed once, and the top ten hold 2.5% to 3.5%. The sequencing sample was made of peripheral blood. These receptors were taken from a human donor in a cohort sampled during active COVID-19.

This clone has a handful of counts. The rearrangement joins TRBV7-9 to TRBJ1-4; tentative D call: TRBD1 (6 bases). The V end lost 5 bases, the J end lost 7 bases, and 11 bases lay between the germline ends. The germline gives CDR1 SEHNR, CDR2 FQNEAQ (reference sequence). The CDR3 sequence is 13 residues long. CDR3 sequence: CASSQVRGEKLFF. CDR3 DNA: TGTGCCAGCAGCCAGGTCAGGGGTGAAAAACTGTTTTTT.

This clone was detected only once. The V and J genes are TRBV25-1 and TRBJ2-1, with a weak D call TRBD1 (6 bases). The germline V and J ends were trimmed by 0 bases and 3 bases, with 12 bases remaining between them. The CDR3 loop spans 16 amino acids. Per the germline V gene, CDR1 is MGHDK and CDR2 is SYGVNS. CDR3: CASSEYLAGDYNEQFF. In DNA form, the CDR3 reads TGTGCCAGCAGTGAATATCTGGCAGGGGACTACAATGAGCAGTTCTTC.

The chain carries TRBV2 and TRBJ2-7; TRBD1 agrees at 9 bases. The CDR3 length is 12 residues. The V gene end was trimmed by 6 bases and the J gene end by 4 bases; junction bases not matched to a gene: 1. CDR1 and CDR2 from the germline V gene are SNHLY and FYNNEI. CDR3 in amino acids: CASRGQGYEQYF. For the CDR3, the DNA is TGTGCCAGCAGAGGACAGGGGTACGAGCAGTACTTC.

V usage is TRBV19 and J usage is TRBJ1-1, with D hard to call. Germline V gene sequence: CDR1 LNHDA, CDR2 SQIVND (reference sequence). The CDR3 runs to 14 residues. V was trimmed by 2 bases and J by 3 bases, leaving 10 bases between them. The CDR3 region has the DNA TGTGCCAGTAGTATAACAGCGAGGGACACTGAAGCTTTCTTT. This sequence encodes CASSITARDTEAFF.

The chain carries TRBV28 and TRBJ2-1; TRBD1 is a possible D gene (6 bases). The germline V gene has CDR1 MDHEN and CDR2 SYDVKM. V lost 5 bases and J 4 bases, leaving 18 bases between the germline ends. CDR3 length equals 16 residues. The CDR3 protein is CASSPQRGQRYNEQFF. In nucleotides, the CDR3 is TGTGCCAGCAGTCCCCAGCGCGGACAGAGATACAATGAGCAGTTCTTC. The variable domain in full, completed from reference TRBV28 and TRBJ2-1, reads DVKVTQSSRYLVKRTGEKVFLECVQDMDHENMFWYRQDPGLGLRLIYFSYDVKMKEKGDIPEGYSVSREKKERFSLILESASTNQTSMYLCASSPQRGQRYNEQFFGPGTRLTVL.

V gene TRBV15 combines with J gene TRBJ2-5, with D perhaps matching TRBD1 (5 bases). There are 15 residues in the CDR3. The germline gives CDR1 LNHNV, CDR2 YYDKDF (reference sequence). Trimming took 4 bases from V and 3 from J, leaving 15 bases between them. The CDR3 DNA reads as TGTGCCACCAGCAAAAAACCAGGGTACGAAGAGACCCAGTACTTC. Protein: CATSKKPGYEETQYF. The whole variable domain, remainder taken from reference TRBV15 and TRBJ2-5, is DAMVIQNPRYQVTQFGKPVTLSCSQTLNHNVMYWYQQKSSQAPKLLFHYYDKDFNNEADTPDNFQSRRPNTSFCFLDIRSPGLGDTAMYLCATSKKPGYEETQYFGPGTRLLVL.

This clone was counted once. The V and J genes are TRBV6-5 and TRBJ1-1, with a weak D call TRBD1 (5 bases). Trimming took off 6 bases at V and 5 bases at J, with 16 bases between the two ends. This CDR3 region has 14 residues. CDR1 is MNHEY, CDR2 SVGAGI, per germline. The CDR3 sequence is CASSRDSAGTEAFF. In DNA form, the CDR3 reads TGTGCCAGCAGCAGGGACTCGGCGGGGACTGAAGCTTTCTTT.

The V and J genes are TRBV11-2 and TRBJ2-1; 13 nucleotides align to TRBD2. The CDR3 is 18 residues long. J was trimmed by 8 bases and V by 5 bases; bases with no gene match: 15. Per the germline V gene, CDR1 is SGHAT and CDR2 is FQNNGV. This chain's CDR3 is CASSAIRRTSGSRYEQFF. The CDR3, as DNA: TGTGCCAGCAGCGCAATCCGACGGACTAGCGGGAGTAGATATGAGCAGTTCTTC.